The source of this T cell receptor beta chain is a study of blood T cells in healthy people across ages. A second PCR of roughly 7 to 11 cycles used a sample-barcoded 5' primer and a J-beta primer mix. In TCRdb, the 5' RACE reads were re-called with MiXCR into one record per CDR3 protein. The sample comprises about 780,000 distinct CDR3 sequences, 20% to 30% of which are singletons, and about 3% rests with the top ten. These records were also assigned to another study, of T cells of mothers and their children.

This sequence originates from a boy younger than 18 in good health. Sequencing used blood.

CDR3 amino acids: CASSVTGTDNNEQFF. The CDR3 coding sequence is TGTGCCAGCAGCGTCACCGGGACAGACAACAATGAGCAGTTCTTC. V usage is TRBV7-3 and J usage is TRBJ2-1; 7 bases fit TRBD1. The CDR3 is made up of 15 amino acids. Germline trimming cut 5 bases from V and 5 bases from J; bases unmatched to any gene: 9. In germline, CDR1 is SGHTA, CDR2 FQGTGA.